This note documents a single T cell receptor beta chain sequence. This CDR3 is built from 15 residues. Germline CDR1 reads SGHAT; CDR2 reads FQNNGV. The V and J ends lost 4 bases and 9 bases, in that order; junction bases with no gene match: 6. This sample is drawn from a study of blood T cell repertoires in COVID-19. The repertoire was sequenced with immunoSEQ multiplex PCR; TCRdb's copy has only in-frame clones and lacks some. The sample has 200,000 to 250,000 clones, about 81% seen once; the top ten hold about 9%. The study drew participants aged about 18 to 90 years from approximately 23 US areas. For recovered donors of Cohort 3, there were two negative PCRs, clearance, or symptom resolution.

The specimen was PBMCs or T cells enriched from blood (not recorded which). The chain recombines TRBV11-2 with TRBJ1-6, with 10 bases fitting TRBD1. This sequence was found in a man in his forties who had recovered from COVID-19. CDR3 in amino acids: CASSSQTGGSSPLHF. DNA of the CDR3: TGTGCCAGCAGCTCCCAGACAGGGGGCAGTTCACCCCTCCACTTT.